What follows is one TCR beta chain and its context. These data belong to a study of molecular identifiers for immune sequencing clone quantification. Germline V lookup: CDR1 MNHNS, CDR2 SASEGT. V was pared by 8 bases and J by 5 bases, with 13 bases of the junction left unmatched. The CDR3 has 15 residues. MiXCR, run by TCRdb on the PCR reads, gives a single entry per CDR3 protein. Seen here are about half a million distinct CDR3 sequences, around 23% observed once, and the top ten hold 0.7% to 0.9%. V and J are TRBV6-1 and TRBJ1-1; the match to TRBD1 covers 8 bases. This clonotype was obtained from a human donor in good health. Some libraries in this study had Jurkat cell RNA spiked in. Sequencing was carried out using naive CD8+ T cells from blood, with Jurkat cell RNA spiked in. Subset reported: FACS-sorted CD8+CD4-CCR7+CD45RA+ naive T cells. The CDR3 sequence: CASHSRTGWVTEAFF. In DNA, the CDR3 is TGTGCCAGCCATAGCCGGACAGGGTGGGTAACTGAAGCTTTCTTT.